This TCR beta chain was recorded in a study of blood T cells in healthy people across ages. Trimming left V 0 bases short and J 7 bases short, with 12 bases between. The CDR3 contains 14 residues. Germline V CDR1 and CDR2: LGHDT, YNNKEL (reference sequence). Then a second PCR, running about 6 to 11 cycles, was carried out with a sample-barcoded 5' primer and a J-beta primer mix. MiXCR was run by TCRdb on the 5' RACE reads, yielding one entry per CDR3 protein. The data contain about 730,000 distinct CDR3 sequences, roughly 43% of them singletons. The gene calls are TRBV3-1 and TRBJ1-2, with D maybe TRBD1 (5 bases). Sample: blood. This TCR was recovered from a woman aged 55-69 years in good health. The CDR3 loop reads CASSQDGKQGGYTF. In DNA, the CDR3 is TGTGCCAGCAGCCAAGATGGAAAGCAGGGTGGCTACACCTTC.